The rows below give T cell receptor beta chains drawn from one sample of a study of metastatic and nonmetastatic thyroid tumors. TCRdb re-analyzed the PCR reads using MiXCR. The table records about 20,000 clones, about 20% of them present only once. Source material: blood. These receptors were taken from a female donor with papillary thyroid cancer or a benign thyroid nodule (not recorded which). Some clones in this sample may be carry-over from other donors' samples. CDR3s include the opening cysteine and the closing phenylalanine or tryptophan. The D gene is left open where the match is weak. Not all rows give a size; the values are once, few, many and, for expanded clones, a class.

d_gene,len,v_gene,j_gene,abundance,CDR3aa,CDR3nt
TRBD2,15,TRBV20-1,TRBJ2-1,once,CSVPRIAGGDNEQFF,TGCAGTGTTCCGAGAATAGCGGGAGGGGATAATGAGCAGTTCTTC
TRBD1,14,TRBV5-1,TRBJ1-1,-,CASRRETGVTEDFF,TGCGCCAGCAGACGAGAAACAGGGGTAACTGAAGATTTCTTT
-,15,TRBV19,TRBJ1-3,few,CASSIGTWSGNTIYF,TGTGCCAGTAGTATAGGTACATGGTCTGGAAACACCATATATTTT
-,14,TRBV15,TRBJ2-7,many,CATSRERGVLEQYF,TGTGCCACCAGCAGAGAAAGGGGGGTCCTTGAGCAGTACTTC
TRBD1,15,TRBV5-1,TRBJ1-4,many,CASSPAGGEGEKLFF,TGCGCCAGCAGCCCCGCAGGGGGAGAGGGTGAAAAACTGTTTTTT
TRBD1,16,TRBV28,TRBJ2-5,many,CASSSNRQGWQETQYF,TGTGCCAGCAGTTCAAATCGACAGGGGTGGCAAGAGACCCAGTACTTC
-,16,TRBV4-2,TRBJ2-3,many,CASSLETSPGTDTQYF,TGTGCCAGCAGCCTCGAGACATCGCCTGGCACAGATACGCAGTATTTT
TRBD1,16,TRBV6-4,TRBJ2-3,-,CVSSPDPLTGQDTQYF,TGTGTCAGCAGCCCAGATCCCTTGACAGGGCAAGATACGCAGTATTTT
-,17,TRBV19,TRBJ1-2,-,CASQVSGRGLVYYGYAF,TGTGCCAGTCAAGTAAGCGGTCGGGGGCTTGTGTACTATGGCTACGCCTTC
-,16,TRBV27,TRBJ2-3,medium-sized,CASSLVLGGMADTQYF,TGTGCCAGCAGTTTAGTCCTAGGGGGGATGGCAGATACGCAGTATTTT
-,13,TRBV24-1,TRBJ1-2,-,CATSEGGPGGCTF,TGCGCCACCAGTGAGGGGGGCCCGGGAGGCTGCACCTTC
TRBD1,18,TRBV6-1,TRBJ2-1,-,CASSDRTGQSSRAGEQFF,TGTGCCAGCAGTGATCGGACAGGGCAATCCTCCAGGGCGGGCGAGCAGTTCTTC
-,16,TRBV24-1,TRBJ2-1,many,CATSDLEGSSYNEQFF,TGTGCCACCAGTGATTTGGAGGGCAGCTCCTACAATGAGCAGTTCTTC
TRBD1,14,TRBV19,TRBJ2-5,many,CASSDRAFGETQYF,TGTGCCAGTAGTGACAGGGCGTTCGGAGAGACCCAGTACTTC
-,17,TRBV30,TRBJ2-6,once,CAWSRAGTHSGANVLTF,TGTGCCTGGAGCAGGGCGGGGACCCACTCTGGGGCCAACGTCCTGACTTTC
-,14,TRBV28,TRBJ1-2,medium-sized,CASRGAGRDYGYTF,TGTGCCAGCAGGGGGGCAGGGAGGGACTATGGCTACACCTTC
-,14,TRBV11-1,TRBJ1-6,medium-sized,CASSLVPQVSPLHF,TGTGCCAGCAGCTTAGTCCCACAGGTTTCACCCCTCCACTTT
-,19,TRBV6-2/TRBV6-3,TRBJ2-1,few,CASSSYDVRRESSYDEQFF,TGTGCCAGCAGTTCCTACGACGTGCGTAGGGAAAGCTCCTACGATGAGCAGTTCTTC
TRBD2,15,TRBV2,TRBJ2-1,-,CASRLAGGATEGQFF,TGTGCCAGCAGGTTAGCGGGAGGGGCTACGGAAGGGCAGTTCTTC
-,12,TRBV29-1,TRBJ1-2,many,CSSEGALYGYTF,TGCAGCTCAGAAGGAGCACTATATGGCTACACCTTC
TRBD1,11,TRBV30,TRBJ1-2,few,CAWKGAYRYTF,TGTGCCTGGAAGGGGGCCTATCGTTACACCTTC
TRBD2,16,TRBV28,TRBJ2-1,many,CASSFSGLAGVWEQFF,TGTGCCAGCAGTTTCTCGGGGCTAGCGGGAGTATGGGAGCAGTTCTTC
TRBD2,16,TRBV2,TRBJ2-3,many,CASSRRETSSTDTQYF,TGTGCCAGCTCCCGGCGGGAGACCTCTAGCACAGATACGCAGTATTTT
TRBD1,15,TRBV30,TRBJ1-3,many,CAWSRGQDSGNTIYF,TGTGCCTGGAGTAGGGGGCAGGACTCTGGAAACACCATATATTTT
TRBD2,15,TRBV5-4,TRBJ2-3,-,CASSLDGRAGDTQYF,TGTGCCAGCAGCTTGGACGGGAGGGCCGGAGATACGCAGTATTTT
-,11,TRBV12-3/TRBV12-4,TRBJ2-5,many,CASSLTETQYF,TGTGCCAGCAGTTTGACAGAGACCCAGTACTTC
-,12,TRBV5-1,TRBJ2-2,many,CASSLNTGELFF,TGCGCCAGCAGCTTAAACACCGGGGAGCTGTTTTTT
-,13,TRBV11-3,TRBJ2-1,-,CASSLGNYNEQFF,TGTGCCAGCAGCTTAGGGAATTACAATGAGCAGTTCTTC
TRBD1,17,TRBV5-1,TRBJ2-1,many,CASSRLPGQFRYNEQFF,TGCGCCAGCAGCCGACTACCGGGACAGTTTCGGTACAATGAGCAGTTCTTC
TRBD1,15,TRBV7-9,TRBJ2-2,many,CASSLAMTGDGELFF,TGTGCCAGCAGCTTAGCGATGACAGGGGATGGGGAGCTGTTTTTT
-,13,TRBV4-2,TRBJ2-1,-,CASSQDSGSHPNF,TGTGCCAGCAGCCAAGATTCCGGCTCCCATCCGAACTTC
-,15,TRBV7-2,TRBJ2-1,many,CASSATDRLNNEQFF,TGTGCCAGCAGCGCAACAGACAGGTTAAACAATGAGCAGTTCTTC